This T cell receptor (beta chain) was retrieved from a study of T cell responses to AZD1222 COVID-19 vaccine. Generated by immunoSEQ multiplex PCR, the TCRdb table keeps only in-frame clones and is missing some. This sample carries around 140,000 clones, 91% of them seen once, and the ten largest clones take about 4%. As for this clone: Its target is unknown.

V trimming: 2 bases; J trimming: 3 bases; junction bases outside the gene matches: 9. The CDR3 length is 16 residues. The germline V gene encodes CDR1 SNHLY and CDR2 FYNNEI. Study-wide points: Just a handful of AZD1222 recipients were seropositive at baseline. The donors showed a predominance of white British ancestry and of females, with possible underestimation of clonal diversity. Spike-wide coverage was observed for vaccine-associated CD4 TCRs, with dominant responses at 160-218 and 743-854.

The chain employs TRBV2 and TRBJ1-1; 7 nucleotides align to TRBD1. The sequence was obtained from an adult who received the AZD1222 COVID-19 vaccine. Sequencing was performed on peripheral blood, taken 28 days after the second AZD1222 dose. CDR3 loop: CASSESQGVGDTEAFF. The CDR3 DNA reads TGTGCCAGCAGTGAATCCCAGGGGGTCGGGGACACTGAAGCTTTCTTT.